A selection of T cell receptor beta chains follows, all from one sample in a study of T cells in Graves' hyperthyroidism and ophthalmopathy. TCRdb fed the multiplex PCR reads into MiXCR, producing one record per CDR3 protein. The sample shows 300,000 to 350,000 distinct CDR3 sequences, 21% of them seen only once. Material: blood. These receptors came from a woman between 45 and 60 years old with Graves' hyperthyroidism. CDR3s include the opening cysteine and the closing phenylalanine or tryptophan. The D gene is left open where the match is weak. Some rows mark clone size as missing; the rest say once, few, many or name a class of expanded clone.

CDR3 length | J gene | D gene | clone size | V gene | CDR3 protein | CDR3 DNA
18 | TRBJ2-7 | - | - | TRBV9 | CASSVEAIRGLGIYEQYF | TGTGCCAGCAGCGTAGAGGCTATCAGGGGTTTGGGAATATACGAGCAGTACTTC
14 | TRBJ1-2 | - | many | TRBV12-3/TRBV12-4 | CASSFAEARSGYTF | TGTGCCAGCAGTTTTGCGGAGGCTCGCTCTGGCTACACCTTC
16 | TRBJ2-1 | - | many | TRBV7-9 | CASSFGSTGIHNEQFF | TGTGCCAGCAGCTTCGGATCTACAGGGATCCACAATGAGCAGTTCTTC
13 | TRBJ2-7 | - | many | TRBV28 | CASSGTNSYEQYF | TGTGCCAGTTCCGGGACCAACTCCTACGAGCAGTACTTC
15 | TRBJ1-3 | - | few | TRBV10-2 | CASSAQGISGNTIYF | TGCGCCAGCAGTGCCCAGGGGATCTCTGGAAACACCATATATTTT
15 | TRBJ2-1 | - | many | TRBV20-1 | CSARGGQRVVDEQFF | TGCAGTGCTAGAGGGGGGCAGAGAGTCGTCGATGAGCAGTTCTTC
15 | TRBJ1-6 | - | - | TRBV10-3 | CAIREDSSYNSPLHF | TGTGCCATCAGGGAGGACAGCTCCTATAATTCACCCCTCCACTTT
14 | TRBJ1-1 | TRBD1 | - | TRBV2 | CASRRDRGNTEAFF | TGTGCCAGCAGGAGGGACAGAGGGAACACTGAAGCTTTCTTT
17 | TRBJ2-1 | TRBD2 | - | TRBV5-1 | CASSKGLATLLYNEQFF | TGCGCCAGCAGCAAGGGACTAGCGACTCTCCTTTACAATGAGCAGTTCTTC
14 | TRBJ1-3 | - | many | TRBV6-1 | CASSSPGEGNTIYF | TGTGCCAGCAGCTCCCCAGGGGAAGGAAACACCATATATTTT
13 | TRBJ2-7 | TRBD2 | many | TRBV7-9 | CASRGDGLRQQYF | TGTGCCAGCCGGGGGGACGGCCTCCGGCAGCAGTACTTC
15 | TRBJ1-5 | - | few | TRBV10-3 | CAISESGAGNQPQHF | TGTGCCATCAGTGAGTCGGGGGCCGGCAATCAGCCCCAGCATTTT
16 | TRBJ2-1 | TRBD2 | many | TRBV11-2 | CASTPLGGSSYNEQFF | TGTGCCAGCACCCCTTTAGGCGGGAGCTCCTACAATGAGCAGTTCTTC
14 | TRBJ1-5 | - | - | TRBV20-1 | CSARTAKGNQPQHF | TGCAGTGCGCGGACAGCAAAGGGCAATCAGCCCCAGCATTTT